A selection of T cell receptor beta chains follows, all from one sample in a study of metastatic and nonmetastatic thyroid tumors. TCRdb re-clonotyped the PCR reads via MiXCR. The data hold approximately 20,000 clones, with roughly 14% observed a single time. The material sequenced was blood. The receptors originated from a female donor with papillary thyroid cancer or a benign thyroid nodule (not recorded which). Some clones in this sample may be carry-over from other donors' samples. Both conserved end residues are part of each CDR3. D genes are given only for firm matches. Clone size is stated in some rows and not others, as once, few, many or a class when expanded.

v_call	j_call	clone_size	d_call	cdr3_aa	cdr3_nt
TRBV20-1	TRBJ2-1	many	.	CSAYTDSYNEQFF	TGCAGTGCTTACACCGACTCCTACAATGAGCAGTTCTTC
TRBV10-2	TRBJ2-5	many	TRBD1	CASSERDRVLWETQYF	TGCGCCAGCAGTGAGCGGGACAGGGTATTGTGGGAGACCCAGTACTTC
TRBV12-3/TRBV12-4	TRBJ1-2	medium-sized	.	CASSLQSNYGYTF	TGTGCCAGCAGTTTACAGTCTAACTATGGCTACACCTTC
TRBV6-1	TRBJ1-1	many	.	CATPVPGGWGTEAFF	TGTGCCACTCCTGTCCCCGGGGGTTGGGGCACTGAAGCTTTCTTT
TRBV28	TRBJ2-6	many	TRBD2	CASSLLRGVSGANVLTF	TGTGCCAGCAGTTTACTACGGGGGGTCTCTGGGGCCAACGTCCTGACTTTC
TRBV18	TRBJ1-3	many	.	CASSPVGGAGNTIYF	TGTGCCAGCTCACCAGTAGGAGGAGCTGGAAACACCATATATTTT
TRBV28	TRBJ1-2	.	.	CASSLAAQVPYCYTF	TGTGCCAGCAGTTTGGCTGCGCAGGTGCCGTATTGCTACACCTTC
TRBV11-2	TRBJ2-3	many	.	CASSLGFGSGADTQYF	TGTGCCAGCAGCTTAGGGTTCGGTAGCGGTGCAGATACGCAGTATTTT
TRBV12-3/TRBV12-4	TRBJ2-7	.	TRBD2	CASSLVAGGPSDYEQYF	TGTGCCAGCAGTTTGGTAGCGGGTGGGCCGTCAGATTACGAGCAGTACTTC
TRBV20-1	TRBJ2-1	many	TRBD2	CTGRTSGRYNEQFF	TGCACCGGAAGAACTAGCGGGAGGTACAATGAGCAGTTCTTC
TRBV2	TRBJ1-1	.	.	CASNRAANTEAFF	TGTGCCAGCAACAGGGCCGCGAACACTGAAGCTTTCTTT
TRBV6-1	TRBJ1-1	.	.	CASVAHSEGAEAFF	TGTGCCAGCGTAGCCCACTCCGAGGGAGCTGAAGCTTTCTTT
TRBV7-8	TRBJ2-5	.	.	CASSTGSRRQETQYF	TGTGCCAGCAGCACGGGGAGTCGCCGTCAAGAGACCCAGTACTTC
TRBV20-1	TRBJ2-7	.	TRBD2	CSARDLAAGTYEQYF	TGCAGTGCTAGAGATCTAGCGGCAGGGACCTACGAGCAGTACTTC
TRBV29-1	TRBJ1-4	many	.	CSVGGNEKLFF	TGCAGCGTGGGGGGGAATGAAAAACTGTTTTTT
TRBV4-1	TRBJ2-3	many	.	CASSPVNPSTDTQYF	TGCGCCAGCAGCCCAGTTAACCCTAGCACAGATACGCAGTATTTT
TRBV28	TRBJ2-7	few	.	CASSLYPSPGAPYEQYF	TGTGCCAGCAGTTTATACCCAAGTCCAGGCGCCCCCTACGAGCAGTACTTC
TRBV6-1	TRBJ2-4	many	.	CASSLDQSKNIQYF	TGTGCCAGCAGTCTCGACCAGTCCAAAAACATTCAGTACTTC
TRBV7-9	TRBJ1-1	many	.	CASSAKVGSEAFF	TGTGCCAGCAGTGCAAAGGTTGGCAGTGAAGCTTTCTTT
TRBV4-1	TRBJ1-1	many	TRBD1	CASSPGQGVLQAEAFF	TGCGCCAGCAGCCCGGGACAGGGTGTCCTTCAAGCTGAAGCTTTCTTT
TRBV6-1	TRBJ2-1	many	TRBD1	CATGTGSNEQFF	TGTGCCACAGGGACAGGGAGCAATGAGCAGTTCTTC
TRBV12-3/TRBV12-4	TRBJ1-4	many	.	CASSFGAGVEKLFF	TGTGCCAGCAGTTTTGGGGCAGGGGTTGAAAAACTGTTTTTT
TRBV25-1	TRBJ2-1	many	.	CASSEGAREQFF	TGTGCCAGCAGTGAGGGGGCGAGGGAGCAGTTCTTC
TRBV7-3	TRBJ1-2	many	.	CASSSWTANYGYTF	TGTGCCAGCAGCTCCTGGACGGCAAACTATGGCTACACCTTC
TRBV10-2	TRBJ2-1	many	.	CAPNWGNEQFF	TGCGCCCCTAACTGGGGAAATGAGCAGTTCTTC
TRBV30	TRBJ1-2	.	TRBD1	CAWSAGQGGYTF	TGTGCCTGGAGTGCAGGACAGGGAGGCTACACCTTC
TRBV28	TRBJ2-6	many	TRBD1	CASSLSGQGISGANVLTF	TGTGCCAGCAGTTTATCGGGACAGGGAATTTCTGGGGCCAACGTCCTGACTTTC
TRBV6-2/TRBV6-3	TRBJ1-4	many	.	CASTFRGLNEKLFF	TGTGCCAGCACTTTCCGGGGCCTTAATGAAAAACTGTTTTTT
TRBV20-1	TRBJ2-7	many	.	CSARLSSYEQYF	TGCAGTGCTAGGCTCAGCTCCTACGAGCAGTACTTC
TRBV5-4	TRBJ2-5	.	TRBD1	CASSASGQKQETQYF	TGTGCCAGCAGCGCCTCGGGACAGAAACAAGAGACCCAGTACTTC
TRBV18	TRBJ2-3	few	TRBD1	CASSPPTGGAWDTQYF	TGTGCCAGCTCACCACCTACAGGGGGCGCCTGGGATACGCAGTATTTT
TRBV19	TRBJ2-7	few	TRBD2	CAGKSSGLYEQYF	TGTGCCGGTAAATCTAGCGGGCTCTACGAGCAGTACTTC
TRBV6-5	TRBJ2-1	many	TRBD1	CASSYTRQGASGESFF	TGTGCCAGCAGTTACACACGACAGGGGGCGAGCGGAGAATCGTTCTTC
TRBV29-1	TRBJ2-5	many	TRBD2	CSVRTSQRETQYF	TGCAGCGTACGGACTAGTCAGCGAGAGACCCAGTACTTC